Below, 32 T cell receptor beta chains from the same sample are listed, as sequenced in a study of T-cell reconstitution after alpha-beta-depleted transplantation in children. During its preparation, the TCRbeta library received unique molecular identifiers. Each CDR3 protein is one row after TCRdb ran MiXCR on the PCR reads. This table has a few hundred thousand distinct CDR3 sequences, 20% to 30% appearing once. Here the sequenced sample was PBMCs, taken before TCRalphabeta/CD19-depleted stem cell transplant. The origin of the receptors is a boy in the first two years of life with Wiskott-Aldrich syndrome, due to receive a stem cell transplant.

The chain uses TRBV28 and TRBJ2-1; TRBD2 might be the D (7 bases). V gave up 5 bases and J gave up 4 bases, with 15 bases separating them. This CDR3 comprises 15 residues. CDR1 MDHEN and CDR2 SYDVKM come from the germline V gene. CDR3 in amino acids: CASSAQAGQYNEQFF. CDR3 in DNA: TGTGCCAGCAGTGCCCAAGCGGGACAATACAATGAGCAGTTCTTC.

Only a few counts were recorded for this clonotype. V and J are TRBV29-1 and TRBJ1-1; no reliable D call. The CDR3 consists of 13 residues. Deletions cut 4 bases from V and 1 base from J, with 10 bases between. Looked up from germline, CDR1 is SQVTM and CDR2 is ANQGSEA. The CDR3 nucleotides are TGCAGCGTTGTTCCGGTGAGGAACACTGAAGCTTTCTTT. Residues: CSVVPVRNTEAFF.

The V gene is TRBV5-1, the J gene TRBJ2-3, with TRBD1 matching over 10 bases. The ends lost 1 base at V and 6 bases at J; junction bases unmatched: 5. Germline V lookup: CDR1 SGHRS, CDR2 YFSETQ. The CDR3 sequence is 15 residues long. CDR3 nucleotide sequence: TGCGCCAGCAGCTTGTCGCCGGGACAGGGGGATACGCAGTATTTT. It is translated as CASSLSPGQGDTQYF.

This clonotype occurred a few times. V usage is TRBV5-1 and J usage is TRBJ2-7, with D possibly TRBD2 on 6 matching bases. V lost 2 bases to trimming and J lost 0 bases, with 9 bases between them. The CDR3 contains 14 residues. Germline assignment: CDR1 SGHRS and CDR2 YFSETQ. CDR3 DNA sequence: TGCGCCAGCAGCTTTCGGACTAACTCCTACGAGCAGTACTTC. Amino acid sequence: CASSFRTNSYEQYF.

The V gene is TRBV30, the J gene TRBJ1-5, with 7 positions matching TRBD1. J gave up 7 bases and V 2 bases, and 5 bases lay outside the gene matches. Germline CDR1 GTSNPN, CDR2 SVGIG (reference sequence). The CDR3 spans 13 residues. In nucleotides, the CDR3 is TGTGCCTGGAGTTTCACAGGGGAACAGCCCCAGCATTTT. It yields the protein CAWSFTGEQPQHF.

The chain uses TRBV30 and TRBJ2-3; D gene unclear. V was clipped by 4 bases and J by 4 bases, with 12 bases between them. Germline CDR1 reads GTSNPN; CDR2 reads SVGIG (reference sequence). This CDR3 region has 13 residues. The CDR3 region has the DNA TGTGCCTGGAAGGGATTATGGGCAGATACGCAGTATTTT. Translated: CAWKGLWADTQYF.

V is TRBV4-2 and J is TRBJ2-2; D may be TRBD2 (5 bases). CDR3 length: 19 amino acids. CDR1 is LGHNA and CDR2 is YNFKEQ in the germline V gene. The V end was cut by 0 bases, the J end by 0 bases, with 17 bases between. CDR3 region: CASSQDLRTSSANTGELFF. In DNA form, the CDR3 reads TGTGCCAGCAGCCAAGATCTTCGGACTTCATCTGCGAACACCGGGGAGCTGTTTTTT.

The chain has TRBV6-1 and TRBJ2-7; TRBD1 agrees at 7 bases. CDR1 and CDR2 (germline): MNHNS, SASEGT. The V segment lost 6 bases and the J segment 2 bases; nucleotides outside the gene matches: 7. CDR3 length: 14 amino acids. The CDR3 spells CASRHRGQTYEQYF. Here the CDR3 DNA reads TGTGCCAGCAGACACCGGGGACAGACCTACGAGCAGTACTTC.

This chain uses TRBV21-1 with TRBJ2-1; the D call of TRBD2 is as the table states it, not checked on the DNA. TRBV21-1 is termed a pseudogene. The CDR3 runs 15 residues. CDR3 residues: CACNFPGLSTDEQFF. CDR3 bases: TGTGCCTGCAATTTCCCGGGACTCTCCACCGACGAGCAGTTCTTC.

In this sample, this clonotype turned up a few times. The rearrangement links TRBV20-1 to TRBJ2-3; maybe TRBD1 (5 bases). Germline values: CDR1 DFQATT, CDR2 SNEGSKA (reference sequence). The V gene lost 3 bases and the J gene lost 0 bases, with 16 bases spanning the gap. CDR3 length: 16 residues. CDR3 loop: CSASGSTASSTDTQYF. In DNA, the CDR3 is TGCAGTGCTAGTGGGTCGACAGCGTCTAGCACAGATACGCAGTATTTT.

This clonotype was seen more than once but under ten times. The V gene is TRBV20-1, the J gene TRBJ2-1; D is possibly TRBD2 (5 bases). Germline V gene sequence: CDR1 DFQATT, CDR2 SNEGSKA (reference sequence). This CDR3 comprises 12 residues. Trimming shortened V by 3 bases and J by 4 bases, and 7 bases separated the two germline ends. The CDR3, as DNA: TGCAGTGCTAGCGGGGTTTACAATGAGCAGTTCTTC. It translates to CSASGVYNEQFF.

This clonotype was counted a few times. The V call is TRBV11-1, the J call TRBJ2-1, with 9 bases that match TRBD2. This CDR3 has 18 residues. Germline assignment: CDR1 SGHAT and CDR2 FQDESV (reference sequence). With 2 bases clipped from V and 2 bases from J, the junction kept 10 bases outside the gene matches. CDR3 DNA: TGTGCCAGCAGCTTATCCCCCCTAGCGGGGATGACCTACAATGAGCAGTTCTTC. It codes for CASSLSPLAGMTYNEQFF.

The genes are TRBV10-3 and TRBJ2-7, with 12 positions matching TRBD2. The CDR3 length is 14 residues. Germline V gene data show CDR1 as ENHRY and CDR2 as SYGVKD. The J segment lost 7 bases and the V segment lost 6 bases, leaving 7 bases of the junction unmatched. CDR3 in amino acids: CAIRGGLAGLEQYF. The CDR3 coding sequence is TGTGCCATCAGGGGAGGACTAGCGGGATTGGAGCAGTACTTC.

This chain uses TRBV12-3 or TRBV12-4 with TRBJ2-5; TRBD1 matches 7 bases. The V segment lost 6 bases and the J segment 5 bases; nucleotides outside the gene matches: 9. There are 14 residues in the CDR3. In DNA, the CDR3 is TGTGCCAGCAGCGAGGGGGCGTCTGGGGAGACCCAGTACTTC. As protein: CASSEGASGETQYF.

This clonotype was found a few times. This sequence joins TRBV10-3 and TRBJ2-1; D is ambiguous. There are 15 residues in the CDR3. Germline lookup yields CDR1 ENHRY and CDR2 SYGVKD. V lost 2 bases and J lost 8, with 16 bases in between. This CDR3 reads CAISETGGLLDEQFF. The CDR3 nucleotides are TGTGCCATCAGTGAGACCGGCGGCCTCTTAGATGAGCAGTTCTTC.

This clonotype was seen a few times. The rearrangement joins TRBV24-1 to TRBJ2-1, with 9 bases aligning to TRBD2. This CDR3 comprises 16 residues. Germline CDR1 and CDR2: KGHDR and SFDVKD. Trimming took 3 bases from V and 6 from J; bases not matched to a gene: 8. The CDR3: CATSDTSGSATNEQFF. The CDR3 coding sequence is TGTGCCACCAGTGATACTAGCGGGTCCGCGACCAATGAGCAGTTCTTC.

This clonotype was observed a handful of times. This rearrangement joins TRBV5-1 to TRBJ2-7; 10 nucleotides match TRBD2. Trimming took 1 base from V and 2 from J; bases not matched to a gene: 3. The CDR3 extends over 15 amino acids. The germline CDR1 and CDR2 sequences are SGHRS and YFSETQ. Here the CDR3 reads CASSLTAGGPYEQYF. The CDR3 nucleotides read TGCGCCAGCAGCTTGACAGCGGGAGGGCCCTACGAGCAGTACTTC.

A few counts support this clonotype. The chain couples TRBV20-1 to TRBJ2-5, with 9 bases identical to TRBD1. CDR3 size: 14 residues. Germline V gene data show CDR1 as DFQATT and CDR2 as SNEGSKA (reference sequence). The V and J ends lost 0 bases and 5 bases, in that order; junction bases with no gene match: 4. The CDR3 region has the DNA TGCAGTGCTAGAGATACAGGGGGCCCTGAGACCCAGTACTTC. Protein: CSARDTGGPETQYF.

This chain joins TRBV7-6 and TRBJ1-5; the D is unclear. There are 13 residues in the CDR3. The germline V gene has CDR1 SGHVS and CDR2 FNYEAQ. The V end was cut by 0 bases, the J end by 4 bases, with 4 bases between. In DNA form, the CDR3 reads TGTGCCAGCAGCTTAGCAGAGAATCAGCCCCAGCATTTT. It yields the protein CASSLAENQPQHF.

V usage is TRBV12-3 or TRBV12-4 and J usage is TRBJ2-7, with TRBD2 matching over 15 bases. The J segment lost 4 bases and the V segment lost 5 bases, leaving 6 bases of the junction unmatched. This CDR3 spans 16 amino acids. CDR3 region: CASSPRTSGGGYEQYF. CDR3 coding DNA: TGTGCCAGCAGTCCTAGGACTAGCGGGGGGGGTTACGAGCAGTACTTC.

The chain employs TRBV10-3 and TRBJ1-5; D remains ambiguous. V was shortened by 3 bases and J by 7 bases, with 7 bases between the two germline ends. The germline CDR1 and CDR2 sequences are ENHRY and SYGVKD. This CDR3 spans 12 amino acids. CDR3: CAISDPGQPQHF. CDR3 in DNA: TGTGCCATCAGTGATCCGGGCCAGCCCCAGCATTTT.

This clonotype has only a few counts. This rearrangement joins TRBV12-3 or TRBV12-4 to TRBJ2-4; no clear D. The length of the CDR3 is 12 residues. V was trimmed by 5 bases and J by 4 bases, leaving 6 bases between them. DNA for the CDR3: TGTGCCAGCAGTACCTATAAAAACATTCAGTACTTC. Protein sequence: CASSTYKNIQYF.

The V gene is TRBV20-1, the J gene TRBJ1-4, with 9 bases lining up with TRBD1. Losses at the gene ends were 8 bases for V and 6 bases for J; bases not matched to a gene: 10. The CDR3 is 14 residues long. Germline CDR1 and CDR2: DFQATT and SNEGSKA (reference sequence). The CDR3 loop is CSSGNTGGDEKLFF. CDR3 bases: TGCAGTTCTGGAAACACAGGGGGCGATGAAAAACTGTTTTTT.

The table lists this clonotype with a few counts. This chain joins TRBV3-1 and TRBJ2-5, with a tentative D call TRBD2 (5 bases). This CDR3 is 15 amino acids long. Trimming pared 3 bases from V and 2 bases from J, leaving 13 bases between. Germline assignment: CDR1 LGHDT and CDR2 YNNKEL (reference sequence). CDR3 coding DNA: TGTGCCAGCAGCCAGGAGGTATCACCTCAAGAGACCCAGTACTTC. Amino acids: CASSQEVSPQETQYF.

V usage is TRBV30 and J usage is TRBJ2-7; D is unclear. The CDR3 contains 14 residues. Trimming removed 3 bases at V and 3 bases at J, with 15 bases between. CDR1 is GTSNPN, CDR2 SVGIG, per germline (reference sequence). In DNA, the CDR3 is TGTGCCTGGAGACCTTTTGTCAGTGGCTACGAGCAGTACTTC. This sequence encodes CAWRPFVSGYEQYF.

The J gene is TRBJ2-5, the V gene TRBV29-1, with D unclear. CDR3 length: 10 residues. The V and J ends lost 4 bases and 4 bases respectively, with 4 bases between them. Germline-derived CDR1 and CDR2 are SQVTM and ANQGSEA. DNA of the CDR3: TGCAGCGTTGGGGCAGAGACCCAGTACTTC. Translating gives CSVGAETQYF.

A few counts support this clonotype. V is TRBV5-1 and J is TRBJ2-7; tentative D call: TRBD2 (6 bases). CDR1 and CDR2 (germline): SGHRS, YFSETQ. Trimming took 5 bases from V and 2 from J, leaving 11 bases between them. This CDR3 contains 13 residues. The CDR3 spells CASRRDGPYEQYF. DNA of the CDR3: TGCGCCAGCAGGCGGGACGGACCCTACGAGCAGTACTTC.

This clonotype has at least ten counts. The chain couples TRBV5-1 to TRBJ2-7, with 7 bases fitting TRBD1. The CDR3 contains 14 residues. Germline V lookup: CDR1 SGHRS, CDR2 YFSETQ. Trimming cost V 4 bases and J 0 bases; bases outside gene matches: 4. The CDR3 DNA reads TGCGCCAGCAGCCGCCGGGACAGCTCCTACGAGCAGTACTTC. Translation: CASSRRDSSYEQYF. Full variable domain (missing parts from reference TRBV5-1 and TRBJ2-7): KAGVTQTPRYLIKTRGQQVTLSCSPISGHRSVSWYQQTPGQGLQFLFEYFSETQRNKGNFPGRFSGRQFSNSRSEMNVSTLELGDSALYLCASSRRDSSYEQYFGPGTRLTVT.

This sequence joins TRBV5-1 and TRBJ2-1; 9 bases fit TRBD2. This CDR3 region has 15 residues. The V and J ends lost 4 bases and 6 bases, in that order; junction bases with no gene match: 8. CDR1 and CDR2 from the germline V gene are SGHRS and YFSETQ. In DNA form, the CDR3 reads TGCGCCAGCAGCCCGCGGGAGGGCCAACCCAATGAGCAGTTCTTC. Translating gives CASSPREGQPNEQFF. Full variable domain (outside the CDR3, taken from reference TRBV5-1 and TRBJ2-1): KAGVTQTPRYLIKTRGQQVTLSCSPISGHRSVSWYQQTPGQGLQFLFEYFSETQRNKGNFPGRFSGRQFSNSRSEMNVSTLELGDSALYLCASSPREGQPNEQFFGPGTRLTVL.

The gene calls are TRBV20-1 and TRBJ1-5; D might be TRBD1 (6 bases). Trimming cost V 0 bases and J 0 bases, with 12 bases left between them. Germline values: CDR1 DFQATT, CDR2 SNEGSKA (reference sequence). The CDR3 runs to 16 residues. CDR3: CSARDWTANSNQPQHF. In DNA, the CDR3 is TGCAGTGCTAGAGACTGGACAGCAAATAGCAATCAGCCCCAGCATTTT.

CDR3 amino acids: CASSQAVRGEQFF. The DNA of the CDR3 is TGCGCCAGCAGCCAAGCTGTGAGGGGTGAGCAGTTCTTC. The V gene is TRBV4-1, the J gene TRBJ2-1, with D possibly called TRBD1 or TRBD2 (5 bases each). The V end lost 1 base, the J end lost 9 bases, and 10 bases lay between the germline ends. The CDR3 sequence is 13 residues long. Germline CDR1 is MGHRA and CDR2 is YSYEKL.

V is TRBV27 and J is TRBJ1-2; D not resolved. Trimming removed 3 bases from V and 6 bases from J, with 11 bases in between. CDR3 length equals 13 residues. Germline V gene sequence: CDR1 MNHEY, CDR2 SMNVEV (reference sequence). The CDR3 sequence: CASSLDRGNGYTF. The CDR3 DNA reads as TGTGCCAGCAGTTTGGATCGGGGAAATGGCTACACCTTC.